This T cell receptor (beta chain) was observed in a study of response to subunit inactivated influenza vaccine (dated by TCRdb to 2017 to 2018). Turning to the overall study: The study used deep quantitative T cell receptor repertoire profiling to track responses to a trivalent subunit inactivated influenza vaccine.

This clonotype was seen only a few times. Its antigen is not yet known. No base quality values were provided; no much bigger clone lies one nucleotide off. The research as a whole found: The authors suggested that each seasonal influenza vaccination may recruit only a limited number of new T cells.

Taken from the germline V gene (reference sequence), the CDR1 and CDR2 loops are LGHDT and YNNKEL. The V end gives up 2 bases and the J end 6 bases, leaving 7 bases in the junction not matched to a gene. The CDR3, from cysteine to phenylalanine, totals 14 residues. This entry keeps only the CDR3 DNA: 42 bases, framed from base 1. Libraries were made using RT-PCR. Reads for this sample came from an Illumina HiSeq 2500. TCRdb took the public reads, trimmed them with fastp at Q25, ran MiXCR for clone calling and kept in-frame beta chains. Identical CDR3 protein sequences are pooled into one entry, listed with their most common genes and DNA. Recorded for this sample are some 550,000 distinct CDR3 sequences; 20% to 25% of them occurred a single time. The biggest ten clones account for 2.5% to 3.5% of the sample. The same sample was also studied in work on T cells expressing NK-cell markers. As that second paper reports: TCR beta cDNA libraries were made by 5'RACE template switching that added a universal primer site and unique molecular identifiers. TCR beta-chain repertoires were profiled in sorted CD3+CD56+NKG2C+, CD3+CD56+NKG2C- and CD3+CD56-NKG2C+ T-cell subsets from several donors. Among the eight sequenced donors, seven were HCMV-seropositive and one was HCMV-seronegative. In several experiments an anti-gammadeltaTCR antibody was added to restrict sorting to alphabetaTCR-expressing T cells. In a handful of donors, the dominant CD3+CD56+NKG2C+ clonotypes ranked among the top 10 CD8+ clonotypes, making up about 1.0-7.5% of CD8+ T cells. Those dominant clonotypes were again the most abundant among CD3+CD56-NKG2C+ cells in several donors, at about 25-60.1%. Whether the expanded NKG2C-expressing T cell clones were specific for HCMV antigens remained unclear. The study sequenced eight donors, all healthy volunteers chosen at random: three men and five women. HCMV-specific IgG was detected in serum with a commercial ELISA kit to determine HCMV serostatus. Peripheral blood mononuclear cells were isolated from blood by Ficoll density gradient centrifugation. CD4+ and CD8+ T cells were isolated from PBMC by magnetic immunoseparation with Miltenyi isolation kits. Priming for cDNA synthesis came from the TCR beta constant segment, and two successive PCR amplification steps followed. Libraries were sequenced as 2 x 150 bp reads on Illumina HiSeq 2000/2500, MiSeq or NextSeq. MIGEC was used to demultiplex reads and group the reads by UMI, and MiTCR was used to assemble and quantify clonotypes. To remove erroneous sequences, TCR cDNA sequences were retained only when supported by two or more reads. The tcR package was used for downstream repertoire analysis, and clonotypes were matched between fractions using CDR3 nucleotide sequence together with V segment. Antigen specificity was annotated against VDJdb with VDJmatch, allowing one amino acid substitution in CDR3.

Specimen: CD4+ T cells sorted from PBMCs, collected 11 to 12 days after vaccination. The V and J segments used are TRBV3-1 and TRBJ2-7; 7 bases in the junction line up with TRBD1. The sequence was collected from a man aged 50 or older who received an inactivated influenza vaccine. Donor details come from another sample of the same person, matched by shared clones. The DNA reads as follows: TGTGCCAGCAGCCAAACGAGACAGGGAGTCGAGCAGTACTTC. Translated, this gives CASSQTRQGVEQYF.